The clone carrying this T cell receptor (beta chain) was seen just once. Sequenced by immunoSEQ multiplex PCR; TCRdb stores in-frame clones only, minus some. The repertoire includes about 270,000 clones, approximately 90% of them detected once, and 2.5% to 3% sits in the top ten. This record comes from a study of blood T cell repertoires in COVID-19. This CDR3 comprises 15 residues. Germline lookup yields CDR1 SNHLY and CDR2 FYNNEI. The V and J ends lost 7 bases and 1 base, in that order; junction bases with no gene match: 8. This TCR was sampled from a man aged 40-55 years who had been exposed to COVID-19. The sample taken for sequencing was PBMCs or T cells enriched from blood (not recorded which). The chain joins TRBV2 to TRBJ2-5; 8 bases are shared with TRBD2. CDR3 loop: CASIGTSGFQETQYF. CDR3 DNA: TGTGCCAGCATAGGAACTAGCGGCTTCCAAGAGACCCAGTACTTC.